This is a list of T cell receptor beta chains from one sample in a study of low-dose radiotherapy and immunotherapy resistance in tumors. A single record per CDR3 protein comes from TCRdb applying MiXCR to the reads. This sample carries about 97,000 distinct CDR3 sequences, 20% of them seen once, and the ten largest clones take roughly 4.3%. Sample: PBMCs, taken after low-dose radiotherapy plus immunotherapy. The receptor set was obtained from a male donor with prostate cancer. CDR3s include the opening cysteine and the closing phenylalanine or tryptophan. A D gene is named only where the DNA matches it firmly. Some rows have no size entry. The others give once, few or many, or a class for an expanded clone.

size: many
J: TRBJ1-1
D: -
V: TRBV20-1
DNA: TGCAGTGCTAGCGGCAGCAACACTGAAGCTTTCTTT
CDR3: CSASGSNTEAFF

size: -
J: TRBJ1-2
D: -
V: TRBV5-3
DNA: TGTGCCAGCAGTGGAGGTGGGGGCTACACCTTC
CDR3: CASSGGGGYTF

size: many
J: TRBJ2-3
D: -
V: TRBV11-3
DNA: TGTGCCAGCAGCCCCGGTGGGGCCGGGACAGATACGCAGTATTTT
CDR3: CASSPGGAGTDTQYF

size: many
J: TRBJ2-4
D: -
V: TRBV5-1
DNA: TGCGCCAGCAGCTTGGAGGGGGGCATTCAGTACTTC
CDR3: CASSLEGGIQYF

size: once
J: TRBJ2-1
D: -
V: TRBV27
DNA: TGTGCCAGCAGCCCGGGGAACAAGGAGCAGTTCTTC
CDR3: CASSPGNKEQFF

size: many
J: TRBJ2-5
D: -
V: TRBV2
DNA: TGTGCCAGCAGTGGAATAGGTGGGGGGCGAGAAGAGACCCAGTACTTC
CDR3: CASSGIGGGREETQYF

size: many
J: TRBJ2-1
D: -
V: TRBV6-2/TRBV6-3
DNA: TGTGCCAGCAGCATAACAGGGTCGGGGAATGAGCAGTTCTTC
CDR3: CASSITGSGNEQFF

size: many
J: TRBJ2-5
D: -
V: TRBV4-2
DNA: TGTGCCAGCAGCCAAAGCACTTCGGCGGTCCAAGAGACCCAGTACTTC
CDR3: CASSQSTSAVQETQYF

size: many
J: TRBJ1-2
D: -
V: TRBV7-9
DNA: TGTGCCAGCAGCTTAATCGGGACGGATCAAAACTATGGCTACACCTTC
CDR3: CASSLIGTDQNYGYTF

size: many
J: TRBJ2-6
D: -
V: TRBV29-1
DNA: TGCAGCGTAGCCGGACCGGGGGGCGCCGGGGCCAACGTCCTGACTTTC
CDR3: CSVAGPGGAGANVLTF

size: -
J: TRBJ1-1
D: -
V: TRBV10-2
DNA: TGCGCCAGCAGTGGAATCCTGACAGGAATGAACACTGAAGCTTTCTTT
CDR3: CASSGILTGMNTEAFF

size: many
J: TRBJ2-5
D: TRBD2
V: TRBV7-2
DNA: TGTGCCAGCAGCTTAGGGCTAGCGGGGCAGGAGACCCAGTACTTC
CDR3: CASSLGLAGQETQYF

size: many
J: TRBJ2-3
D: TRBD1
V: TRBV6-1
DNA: TGTGCCAGCAGCTTACAGGGGGCGCGAACAGATACGCAGTATTTT
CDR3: CASSLQGARTDTQYF

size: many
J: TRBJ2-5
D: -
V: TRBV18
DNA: TGTGCCAGCTCACCGTCGGGCCAGGAAGAGACCCAGTACTTC
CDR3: CASSPSGQEETQYF

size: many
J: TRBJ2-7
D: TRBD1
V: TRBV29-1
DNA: TGCAGCGTGGGACAGGGTGGAAGAGGGTCCTACGAGCAGTACTTC
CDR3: CSVGQGGRGSYEQYF

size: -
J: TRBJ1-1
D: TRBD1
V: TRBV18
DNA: TGTGCCAGCTCACTGGGACAGAAGAACACTGAAGCTTTCTTT
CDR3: CASSLGQKNTEAFF

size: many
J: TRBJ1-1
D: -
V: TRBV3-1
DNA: TGTGCCAGCAGCCCTGGTAGGGCTGAAGCTTTCTTT
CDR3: CASSPGRAEAFF

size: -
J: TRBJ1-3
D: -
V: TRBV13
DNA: TGTGCCAGCGGACATTTGGCAGGAAACACCATATATTTT
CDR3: CASGHLAGNTIYF

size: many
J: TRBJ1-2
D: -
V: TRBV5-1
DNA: TGCGCCAGCAGGGGGGAGTCGAGGGGCTACACCTTC
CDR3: CASRGESRGYTF

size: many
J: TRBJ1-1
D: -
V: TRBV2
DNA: TGTGCCAGCAGTGAGGCAGGGCGATGGATCGGTGTAGCTTTCTTT
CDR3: CASSEAGRWIGVAFF

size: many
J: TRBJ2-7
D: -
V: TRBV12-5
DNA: TGTGCTAGTGCATTCAGTGGCGAGCAGTACTTC
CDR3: CASAFSGEQYF

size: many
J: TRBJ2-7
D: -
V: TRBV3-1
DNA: TGTGCCAGCAGCCAAGGTCTCGCGGGTACAACCTACGAGCAGTACTTC
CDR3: CASSQGLAGTTYEQYF

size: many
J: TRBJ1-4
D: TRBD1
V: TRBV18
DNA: TGTGCCAGCTCACCGTCGGGACAGGGGTCTAATGAAAAACTGTTTTTT
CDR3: CASSPSGQGSNEKLFF

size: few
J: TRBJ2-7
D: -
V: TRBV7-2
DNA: TGTGCCAGCAGCTCCGGCCGAAGCTCCTACGAGCAGTACTTC
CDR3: CASSSGRSSYEQYF

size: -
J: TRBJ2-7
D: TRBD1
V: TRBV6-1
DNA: TGTGCCAGCGGAAGGGACAGGGGGCTCGAGCAATACTTC
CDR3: CASGRDRGLEQYF

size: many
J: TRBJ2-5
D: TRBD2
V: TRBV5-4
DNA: TGTGCCAGCAGCTTCCGACTAGCGGGGGGTTCGGAGACCCAGTACTTC
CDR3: CASSFRLAGGSETQYF

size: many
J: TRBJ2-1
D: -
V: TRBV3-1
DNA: TGTGCCAGCAGCCAAGATGTAGGGCGGCCCAGCTCCTACAATGAGCAGTTCTTC
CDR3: CASSQDVGRPSSYNEQFF

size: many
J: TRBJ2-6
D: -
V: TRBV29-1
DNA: TGCAGCGTTGCGATCTACGGGGGAGTCTCTGGGGCCAACGTCCTGACTTTC
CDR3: CSVAIYGGVSGANVLTF

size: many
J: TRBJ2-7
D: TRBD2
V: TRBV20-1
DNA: TGCAGTGCTAGCGCTACTAGCGGGGGGTACTACGAGCAGTACTTC
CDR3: CSASATSGGYYEQYF

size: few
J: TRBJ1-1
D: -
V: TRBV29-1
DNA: TGCAGCGGCGATCGGCTCAACACTGAAGCTTTCTTT
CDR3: CSGDRLNTEAFF

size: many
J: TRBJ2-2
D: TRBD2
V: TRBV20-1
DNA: TGCAGTGCTCCCGGGACTAGCGGACTGAACACCGGGGAGCTGTTTTTT
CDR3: CSAPGTSGLNTGELFF

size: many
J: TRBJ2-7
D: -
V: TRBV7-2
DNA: TGTGCCAGCAGCTTAGTGGCGGGACCCTTTTTTGAGCAGTACTTC
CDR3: CASSLVAGPFFEQYF

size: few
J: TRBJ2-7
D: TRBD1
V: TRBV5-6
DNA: TGTGCCAGCAGCCTGTACGACAGGGGCCCTTACGAGCAGTACTTC
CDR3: CASSLYDRGPYEQYF

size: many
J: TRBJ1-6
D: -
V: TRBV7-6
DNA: TGTGCCAGCTCTGCAGCCAATTCACCCCTCCACTTT
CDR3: CASSAANSPLHF

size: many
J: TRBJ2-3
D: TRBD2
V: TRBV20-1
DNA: TGCAGTGCTAGAGATGTAACTAGCGGGGGGGGGGTTGCAGATACGCAGTATTTT
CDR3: CSARDVTSGGGVADTQYF

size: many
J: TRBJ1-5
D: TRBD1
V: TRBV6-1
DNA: TGTGCCAGCAGCGGACAGGGGGGAAGGGGTCAGCCCCAGCATTTT
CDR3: CASSGQGGRGQPQHF

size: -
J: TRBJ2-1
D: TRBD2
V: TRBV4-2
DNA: TGTGCCAGCAGCCGCCAAACTAGCGGGGCTTACAATGAGCAGTTCTTC
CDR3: CASSRQTSGAYNEQFF

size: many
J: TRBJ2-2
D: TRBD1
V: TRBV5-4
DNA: TGTGCCAGCAGCTTGCTACAGGGGGAAACCGGGGAGCTGTTTTTT
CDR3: CASSLLQGETGELFF

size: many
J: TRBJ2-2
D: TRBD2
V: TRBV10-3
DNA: TGTGCCATCAGTCACCCTACTAGCGGGGCGAACACCGGGGAGCTGTTTTTT
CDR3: CAISHPTSGANTGELFF

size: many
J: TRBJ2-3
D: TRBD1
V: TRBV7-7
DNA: TGTGCTAGCAGCCAGTTGGGGACAGGCACAGATACGCAGTATTTT
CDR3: CASSQLGTGTDTQYF

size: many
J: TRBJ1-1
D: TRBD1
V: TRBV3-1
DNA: TGTGCCAGCCGACAGGGGAAGAACACTGAAGCTTTCTTT
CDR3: CASRQGKNTEAFF

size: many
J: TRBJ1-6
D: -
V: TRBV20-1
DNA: TGCAGTGCTGTTGACACAAGGAGCTCCTATAATTCACCCCTCCACTTT
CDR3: CSAVDTRSSYNSPLHF

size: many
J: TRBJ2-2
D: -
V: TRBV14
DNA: TGTGCCAGCAGCCAGGGGGTATACACCGGGGAGCTGTTTTTT
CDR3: CASSQGVYTGELFF

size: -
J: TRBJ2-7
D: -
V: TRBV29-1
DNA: TGCAGCGTTGGGGGGGCCACCTACGAGCAGTACTTC
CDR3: CSVGGATYEQYF

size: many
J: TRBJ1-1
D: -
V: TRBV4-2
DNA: TGTGCCAGCAGCCAACTCCGACAGTCCCTAGGGGAAGCTTTCTTT
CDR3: CASSQLRQSLGEAFF

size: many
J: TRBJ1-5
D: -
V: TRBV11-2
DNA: TGTGCCAGCAGCTTAGCCCCAGGGACGATAGATCAGCCCCAGCATTTT
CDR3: CASSLAPGTIDQPQHF

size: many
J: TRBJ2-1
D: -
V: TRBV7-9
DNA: TGTGCCAGCAGCATAGCCGGGACACCACGGGGAGGTGAGCAGTTCTTC
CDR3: CASSIAGTPRGGEQFF

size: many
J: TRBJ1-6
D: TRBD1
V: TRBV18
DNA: TGTGCCAGCTCACCTCCGCGACAGGGGGCTTTTAATTCACCCCTCCACTTT
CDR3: CASSPPRQGAFNSPLHF

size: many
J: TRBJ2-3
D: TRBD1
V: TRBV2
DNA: TGTGCCAGCAGGTCCGGGACAGGTGGAACTACGCAGTATTTT
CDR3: CASRSGTGGTTQYF

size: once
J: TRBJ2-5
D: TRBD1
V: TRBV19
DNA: TGTGCCAGCACTCCCGGGACAGGCTCAGAGGATCGAGAGACCCAGTACTTC
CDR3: CASTPGTGSEDRETQYF

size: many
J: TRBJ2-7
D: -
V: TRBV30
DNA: TGTGCCTGGAGTGTAGGGGGGTTCCAAGGGCAGTACTTC
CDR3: CAWSVGGFQGQYF

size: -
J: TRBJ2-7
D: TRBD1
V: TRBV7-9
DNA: TGTGCCAGCAGCGGGGGGACAGGGAATTTCCACGAGCAGTACTTC
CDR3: CASSGGTGNFHEQYF

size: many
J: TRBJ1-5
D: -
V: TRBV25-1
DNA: TGTGCCAGCAGAAAACAGGTCCCTCAGCCCCAGCATTTT
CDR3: CASRKQVPQPQHF

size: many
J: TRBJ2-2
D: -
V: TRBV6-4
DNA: TGTGCCAGCAGTGACTCCCAGGACACCGGGGAGCTGTTTTTT
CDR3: CASSDSQDTGELFF

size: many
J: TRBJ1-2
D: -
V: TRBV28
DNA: TGTGCCAGCAGTCCCTTGGGGACGAACTATGGCTACACCTTC
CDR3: CASSPLGTNYGYTF

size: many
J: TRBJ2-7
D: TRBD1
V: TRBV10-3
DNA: TGTGCCATCAGTGATTACGGGACAGGTTCCGACGAGCAGTACTTC
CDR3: CAISDYGTGSDEQYF